A selection of T cell receptor beta chains follows, all from one sample in a study of OX40 agonist ivuxolimab in advanced cancers. Here immunoSEQ multiplex PCR was the method, and the copy in TCRdb shows in-frame clones only, minus some. The sample includes around 80,000 clones, approximately 78% of them seen just once. The sample was CD4+ or CD8+ T cells sorted from blood, taken in a trial of the OX40 agonist ivuxolimab. These receptors were taken from an adult with an advanced solid tumor such as melanoma, head and neck, liver or kidney cancer. CDR3s include the opening cysteine and the closing phenylalanine or tryptophan. A D gene is named only where the DNA matches it firmly. Size values are once, few and many counts, or a class for expanded clones, and some rows have none.

CDR3 length: 14
J gene: TRBJ1-5
D gene: .
clone size: .
V gene: TRBV2
CDR3 protein: CASRRGGGSQPQHF
CDR3 DNA: TGTGCCAGCCGCCGGGGGGGCGGATCTCAGCCCCAGCATTTT

CDR3 length: 14
J gene: TRBJ2-7
D gene: TRBD1
clone size: .
V gene: TRBV7-8
CDR3 protein: CASSWPGQQNEQYF
CDR3 DNA: TGTGCCAGCAGCTGGCCGGGACAGCAAAACGAGCAGTACTTC

CDR3 length: 15
J gene: TRBJ2-7
D gene: .
clone size: few
V gene: TRBV6-6
CDR3 protein: CASSRLGASSYEQYF
CDR3 DNA: TGTGCCAGCAGCCGCCTTGGGGCGAGCTCCTACGAGCAGTACTTC

CDR3 length: 17
J gene: TRBJ2-4
D gene: TRBD1
clone size: .
V gene: TRBV28
CDR3 protein: CASSIGAGGRTGNIQYF
CDR3 DNA: TGTGCCAGCAGTATAGGGGCAGGGGGAAGGACCGGGAACATTCAGTACTTC

CDR3 length: 15
J gene: TRBJ2-3
D gene: .
clone size: .
V gene: TRBV4-1
CDR3 protein: CASSQGAGPTDTQYF
CDR3 DNA: TGCGCCAGCAGCCAAGGCGCCGGACCCACAGATACGCAGTATTTT

CDR3 length: 17
J gene: TRBJ2-2
D gene: TRBD1
clone size: once
V gene: TRBV7-9
CDR3 protein: CASSLPRPTGGTGELFF
CDR3 DNA: TGTGCCAGCAGCTTACCTCGACCCACAGGGGGCACCGGGGAGCTGTTTTTT

CDR3 length: 15
J gene: TRBJ1-2
D gene: .
clone size: few
V gene: TRBV18
CDR3 protein: CASSRNEQGNYGYTF
CDR3 DNA: TGTGCCAGCTCACGGAATGAACAGGGAAACTATGGCTACACCTTC

CDR3 length: 16
J gene: TRBJ2-3
D gene: TRBD1
clone size: .
V gene: TRBV9
CDR3 protein: CASSVEGRGRGDTQYF
CDR3 DNA: TGTGCCAGCAGCGTAGAGGGCAGGGGGCGGGGAGATACGCAGTATTTT

CDR3 length: 16
J gene: TRBJ1-3
D gene: TRBD1
clone size: .
V gene: TRBV7-2
CDR3 protein: CASSLAPPGGGNTIYF
CDR3 DNA: TGTGCCAGCAGCTTAGCTCCTCCAGGGGGTGGAAACACCATATATTTT

CDR3 length: 14
J gene: TRBJ2-5
D gene: .
clone size: .
V gene: TRBV4-2
CDR3 protein: CASSHADFEETQYF
CDR3 DNA: TGTGCCAGCAGCCATGCCGACTTTGAAGAGACCCAGTACTTC

CDR3 length: 16
J gene: TRBJ2-5
D gene: .
clone size: .
V gene: TRBV7-9
CDR3 protein: CASSLSHSGERETQYF
CDR3 DNA: TGTGCCAGCAGCTTAAGTCACTCGGGGGAGAGAGAGACCCAGTACTTC

CDR3 length: 17
J gene: TRBJ2-1
D gene: TRBD2
clone size: .
V gene: TRBV19
CDR3 protein: CASSLRTSGSGANEQFF
CDR3 DNA: TGTGCCAGTAGTCTCCGGACTAGCGGGAGCGGGGCCAACGAGCAGTTCTTC

CDR3 length: 15
J gene: TRBJ2-7
D gene: TRBD1
clone size: .
V gene: TRBV5-5
CDR3 protein: CASSLSGTAIYEQYF
CDR3 DNA: TGTGCCAGCAGCTTATCCGGGACAGCAATATACGAGCAGTACTTC

CDR3 length: 17
J gene: TRBJ2-2
D gene: .
clone size: .
V gene: TRBV28
CDR3 protein: CASSPRTGRGDTGELFF
CDR3 DNA: TGTGCCAGCAGTCCCCGAACAGGGAGAGGTGACACCGGGGAGCTGTTTTTT

CDR3 length: 14
J gene: TRBJ2-2
D gene: TRBD1
clone size: .
V gene: TRBV5-6
CDR3 protein: CASSLGQGAGELFF
CDR3 DNA: TGTGCCAGCAGCTTGGGACAGGGGGCCGGGGAGCTGTTTTTT

CDR3 length: 16
J gene: TRBJ2-2
D gene: .
clone size: .
V gene: TRBV5-1
CDR3 protein: CASSSNSGGVGRELFF
CDR3 DNA: TGCGCCAGCAGCTCGAACTCGGGGGGCGTAGGTCGGGAGCTGTTTTTT

CDR3 length: 14
J gene: TRBJ1-5
D gene: .
clone size: .
V gene: TRBV6-6
CDR3 protein: CASSYSYGNQPQHF
CDR3 DNA: TGTGCCAGCAGTTACTCGTACGGAAATCAGCCCCAGCATTTT

CDR3 length: 15
J gene: TRBJ1-4
D gene: .
clone size: .
V gene: TRBV7-6
CDR3 protein: CASSLEGGVGEKLFF
CDR3 DNA: TGTGCCAGCAGCTTAGAAGGCGGTGTGGGTGAAAAACTGTTTTTT

CDR3 length: 15
J gene: TRBJ2-1
D gene: TRBD1
clone size: .
V gene: TRBV6-5
CDR3 protein: CASSYSQGARNEQFF
CDR3 DNA: TGTGCCAGCAGTTACTCTCAGGGGGCCCGCAATGAGCAGTTCTTC

CDR3 length: 14
J gene: TRBJ1-6
D gene: .
clone size: .
V gene: TRBV5-1
CDR3 protein: CASSLEGNNSPLHF
CDR3 DNA: TGCGCCAGCAGCTTGGAAGGGAACAATTCACCCCTCCACTTT

CDR3 length: 16
J gene: TRBJ2-1
D gene: TRBD2
clone size: .
V gene: TRBV4-2
CDR3 protein: CASSPRGLAGYNEQFF
CDR3 DNA: TGTGCCAGCAGCCCCCGCGGCCTAGCGGGATACAATGAGCAGTTCTTC

CDR3 length: 16
J gene: TRBJ2-7
D gene: .
clone size: medium-sized
V gene: TRBV19
CDR3 protein: CASSIETSAVGYEQYF
CDR3 DNA: TGTGCCAGTAGTATAGAGACATCAGCCGTTGGCTACGAGCAGTACTTC

CDR3 length: 14
J gene: TRBJ1-5
D gene: TRBD1
clone size: .
V gene: TRBV6-1
CDR3 protein: CASRELTGSQPQHF
CDR3 DNA: TGTGCCAGCAGGGAGTTGACAGGGTCCCAGCCCCAGCATTTT

CDR3 length: 14
J gene: TRBJ1-1
D gene: .
clone size: .
V gene: TRBV6-5
CDR3 protein: CASSTRTAHTEAFF
CDR3 DNA: TGTGCCAGCAGTACCAGGACAGCCCACACTGAAGCTTTCTTT

CDR3 length: 14
J gene: TRBJ2-3
D gene: .
clone size: .
V gene: TRBV7-9
CDR3 protein: CASSLAPIADTQYF
CDR3 DNA: TGTGCCAGCAGCTTAGCCCCGATCGCAGATACGCAGTATTTT

CDR3 length: 11
J gene: TRBJ1-1
D gene: .
clone size: .
V gene: TRBV20-1
CDR3 protein: CSAGRTTEAFF
CDR3 DNA: TGCAGTGCGGGACGTACCACTGAAGCTTTCTTT

CDR3 length: 10
J gene: TRBJ1-1
D gene: .
clone size: few
V gene: TRBV21-1
CDR3 protein: CASSKSEAFF
CDR3 DNA: TGTGCCAGCAGCAAGAGTGAAGCTTTCTTT

CDR3 length: 19
J gene: TRBJ1-2
D gene: .
clone size: .
V gene: TRBV16
CDR3 protein: CASSQVGRGLATGGYGYTF
CDR3 DNA: TGTGCCAGCAGCCAAGTCGGGCGGGGGTTGGCCACCGGAGGATATGGCTACACCTTC

CDR3 length: 18
J gene: TRBJ2-5
D gene: TRBD2
clone size: .
V gene: TRBV9
CDR3 protein: CASSVGLSSGGSQETQYF
CDR3 DNA: TGTGCCAGCAGCGTAGGTCTAAGTAGCGGGGGATCTCAAGAGACCCAGTACTTC